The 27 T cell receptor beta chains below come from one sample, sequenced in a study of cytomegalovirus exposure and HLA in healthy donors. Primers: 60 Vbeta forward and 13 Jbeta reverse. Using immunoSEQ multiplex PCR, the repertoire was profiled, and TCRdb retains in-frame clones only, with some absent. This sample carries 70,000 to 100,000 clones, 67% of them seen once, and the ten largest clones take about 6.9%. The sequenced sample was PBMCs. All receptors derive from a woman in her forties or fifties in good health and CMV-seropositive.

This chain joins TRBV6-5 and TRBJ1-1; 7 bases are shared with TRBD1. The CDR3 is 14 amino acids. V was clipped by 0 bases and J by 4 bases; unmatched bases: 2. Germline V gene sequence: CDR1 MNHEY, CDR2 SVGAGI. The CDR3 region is CASSYSGGSTEAFF. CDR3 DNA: TGTGCCAGCAGTTACTCAGGGGGCAGCACTGAAGCTTTCTTT.

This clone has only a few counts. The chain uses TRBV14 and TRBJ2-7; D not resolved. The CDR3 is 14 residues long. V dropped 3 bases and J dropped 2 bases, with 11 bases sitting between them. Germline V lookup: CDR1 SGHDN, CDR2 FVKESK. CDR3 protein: CASSHITATYEQYF. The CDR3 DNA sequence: TGTGCCAGCAGCCACATAACAGCCACCTACGAGCAGTACTTC.

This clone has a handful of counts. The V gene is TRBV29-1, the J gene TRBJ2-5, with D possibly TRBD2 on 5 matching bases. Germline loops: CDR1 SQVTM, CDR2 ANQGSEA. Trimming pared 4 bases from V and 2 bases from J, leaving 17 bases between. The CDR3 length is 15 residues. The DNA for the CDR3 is TGCAGCGTTGTAGGGCAGAGGGAGCATCAAGAGACCCAGTACTTC. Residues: CSVVGQREHQETQYF.

The CDR3 is CASSLSWQRGTVITEAFF. CDR3 DNA sequence: TGTGCCAGCAGCTTATCGTGGCAGCGGGGGACCGTGATCACTGAAGCTTTCTTT. The rearrangement uses TRBV7-6 and TRBJ1-1, with a possible D match to TRBD1 (5 bases). V was pared by 2 bases and J by 4 bases, with 23 bases between. Germline assignment: CDR1 SGHVS and CDR2 FNYEAQ. This CDR3 region has 18 residues. The complete variable domain, with remaining parts taken from reference TRBV7-6 and TRBJ1-1, reads GAGVSQSPRYKVTKRGQDVALRCDPISGHVSLYWYRQALGQGPEFLTYFNYEAQQDKSGLPNDRFSAERPEGSISTLTIQRTEQRDSAMYRCASSLSWQRGTVITEAFFGQGTRLTVV.

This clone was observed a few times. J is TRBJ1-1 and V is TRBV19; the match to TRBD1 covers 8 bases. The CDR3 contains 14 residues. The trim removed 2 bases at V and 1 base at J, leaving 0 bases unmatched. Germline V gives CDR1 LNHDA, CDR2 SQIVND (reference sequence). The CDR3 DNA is TGTGCCAGTAGTATAACAGGGGGGAACACTGAAGCTTTCTTT. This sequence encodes CASSITGGNTEAFF.

The CDR3 here is CASSPQGTSGGAIDTQYF. CDR3 bases: TGTGCCAGCTCACCACAGGGGACTAGCGGGGGGGCGATAGATACGCAGTATTTT. The chain employs TRBV18 and TRBJ2-3, with 16 nucleotides matching TRBD2. The J segment lost 5 bases and the V segment lost 1 base, leaving 6 bases of the junction unmatched. CDR1 is KGHSH and CDR2 is LQKENI in the germline V gene. This CDR3 has 18 amino acids.

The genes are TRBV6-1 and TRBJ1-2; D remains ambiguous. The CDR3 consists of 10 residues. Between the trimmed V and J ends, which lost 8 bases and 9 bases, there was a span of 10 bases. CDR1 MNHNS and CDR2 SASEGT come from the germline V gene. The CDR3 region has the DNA TGTGCCAGCGAGGAACGCAGCTACACCTTC. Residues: CASEERSYTF.

DNA for the CDR3: TGTGCCAGCAGTCAAACCGGGAATGAGGGTACTGAAGCTTTCTTT. Its protein is CASSQTGNEGTEAFF. This chain links TRBV27 with TRBJ1-1; D is unresolved. This CDR3 is 15 amino acids long. V was pared by 5 bases and J by 5 bases, with 18 bases between. CDR1 is MNHEY, CDR2 SMNVEV, per germline (reference sequence).

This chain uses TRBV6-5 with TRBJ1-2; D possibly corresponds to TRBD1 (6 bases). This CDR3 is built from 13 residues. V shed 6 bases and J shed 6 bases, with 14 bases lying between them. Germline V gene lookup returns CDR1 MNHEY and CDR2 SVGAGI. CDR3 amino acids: CASRTGFGDGYTF. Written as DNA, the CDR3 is TGTGCCAGCAGGACAGGCTTCGGAGATGGCTACACCTTC.

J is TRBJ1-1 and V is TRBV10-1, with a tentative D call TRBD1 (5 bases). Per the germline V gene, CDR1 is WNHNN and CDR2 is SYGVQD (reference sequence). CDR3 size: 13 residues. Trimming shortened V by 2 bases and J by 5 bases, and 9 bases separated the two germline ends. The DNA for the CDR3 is TGCGCCAGCAGTGAGCAGGGCGGTACTGAAGCTTTCTTT. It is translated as CASSEQGGTEAFF.

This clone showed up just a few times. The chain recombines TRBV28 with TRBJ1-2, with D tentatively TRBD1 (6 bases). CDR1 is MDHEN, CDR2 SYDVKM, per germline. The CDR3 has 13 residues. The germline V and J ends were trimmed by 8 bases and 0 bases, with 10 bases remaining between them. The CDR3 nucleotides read TGTGCCAGCCAGGGGACCGCTAACTATGGCTACACCTTC. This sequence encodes CASQGTANYGYTF.

The CDR3 loop is CASSLEDRGTEAFF. The CDR3 bases are TGTGCCAGCAGCTTGGAGGACAGGGGTACTGAAGCTTTCTTT. This chain uses TRBV13 with TRBJ1-1; TRBD1 aligns across 9 bases. The length of the CDR3 is 14 residues. V lost 3 bases and J lost 5; bases outside the gene matches: 4. Germline CDR1 reads PRHDT; CDR2 reads FYEKMQ (reference sequence). The variable domain in full, with the rest retrieved from reference TRBV13 and TRBJ1-1, is AAGVIQSPRHLIKEKRETATLKCYPIPRHDTVYWYQQGPGQDPQFLISFYEKMQSDKGSIPDRFSAQQFSDYHSELNMSSLELGDSALYFCASSLEDRGTEAFFGQGTRLTVV.

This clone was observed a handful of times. CDR3: CAISRTQGYF. The CDR3 DNA reads as TGTGCCATCAGCCGTACGCAGGGGTATTTT. This rearrangement joins TRBV10-3 to TRBJ2-3, with a possible D match to TRBD1 (5 bases). Germline assignment: CDR1 ENHRY and CDR2 SYGVKD. The CDR3 is made up of 10 amino acids. Trimming stripped 6 bases from V and 14 bases from J, with 12 bases between.

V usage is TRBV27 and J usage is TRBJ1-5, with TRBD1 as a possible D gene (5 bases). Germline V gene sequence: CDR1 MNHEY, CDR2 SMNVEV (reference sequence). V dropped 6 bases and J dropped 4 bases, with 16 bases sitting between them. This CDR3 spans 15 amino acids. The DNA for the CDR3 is TGTGCCAGCAGGAATGCAGGGTCACGTAATCAGCCCCAGCATTTT. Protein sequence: CASRNAGSRNQPQHF.

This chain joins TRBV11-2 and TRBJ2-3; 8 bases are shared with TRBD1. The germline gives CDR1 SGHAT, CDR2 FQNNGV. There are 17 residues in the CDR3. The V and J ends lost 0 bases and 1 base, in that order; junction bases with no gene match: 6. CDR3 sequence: CASSLDRQGLGTDTQYF. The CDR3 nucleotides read TGTGCCAGCAGCTTAGATCGACAGGGGCTCGGCACAGATACGCAGTATTTT.

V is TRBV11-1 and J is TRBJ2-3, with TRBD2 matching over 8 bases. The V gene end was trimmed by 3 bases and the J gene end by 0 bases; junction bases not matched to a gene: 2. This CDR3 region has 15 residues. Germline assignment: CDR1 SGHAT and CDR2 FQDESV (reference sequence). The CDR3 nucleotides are TGTGCCAGCAGCTTTCGCGGGGGGAGCACAGATACGCAGTATTTT. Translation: CASSFRGGSTDTQYF. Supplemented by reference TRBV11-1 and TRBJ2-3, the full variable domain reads EAEVAQSPRYKITEKSQAVAFWCDPISGHATLYWYRQILGQGPELLVQFQDESVVDDSQLPKDRFSAERLKGVDSTLKIQPAELGDSAMYLCASSFRGGSTDTQYFGPGTRLTVL.

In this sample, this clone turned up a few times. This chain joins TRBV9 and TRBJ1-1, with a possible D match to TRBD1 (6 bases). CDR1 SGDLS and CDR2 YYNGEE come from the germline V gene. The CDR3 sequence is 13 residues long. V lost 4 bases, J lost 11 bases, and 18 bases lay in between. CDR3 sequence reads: CASSQTPGERAFF. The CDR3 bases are TGTGCCAGCAGCCAAACCCCAGGGGAGAGGGCTTTCTTT.

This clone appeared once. The chain's CDR3 is CASKGRPGTEAFF. CDR3 nucleotides: TGTGCCAGCAAGGGGCGTCCAGGCACTGAAGCTTTCTTT. This rearrangement joins TRBV11-2 to TRBJ1-1; maybe TRBD1 (5 bases). Per the germline V gene, CDR1 is SGHAT and CDR2 is FQNNGV. The CDR3 sequence is 13 residues long. The V and J ends lost 7 bases and 4 bases respectively, with 13 bases between them.

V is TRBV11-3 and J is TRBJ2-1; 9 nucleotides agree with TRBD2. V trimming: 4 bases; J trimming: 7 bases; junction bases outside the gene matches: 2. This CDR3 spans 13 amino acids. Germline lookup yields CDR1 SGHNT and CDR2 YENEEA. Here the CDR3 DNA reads TGTGCCAGCAGCTCGACTAGCGGAAATGAGCAGTTCTTC. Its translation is CASSSTSGNEQFF.

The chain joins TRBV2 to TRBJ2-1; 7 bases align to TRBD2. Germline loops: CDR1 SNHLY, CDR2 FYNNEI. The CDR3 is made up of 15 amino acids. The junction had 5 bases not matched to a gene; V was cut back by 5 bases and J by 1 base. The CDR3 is CASSTTSVSYNEQFF. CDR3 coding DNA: TGTGCCAGCAGTACAACTAGCGTGTCCTACAATGAGCAGTTCTTC.

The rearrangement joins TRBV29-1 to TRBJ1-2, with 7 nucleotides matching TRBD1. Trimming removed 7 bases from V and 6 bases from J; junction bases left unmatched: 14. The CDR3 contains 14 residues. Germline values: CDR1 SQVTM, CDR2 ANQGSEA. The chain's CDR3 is CSADIETGWNGYTF. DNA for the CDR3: TGCAGCGCAGATATAGAGACAGGGTGGAATGGCTACACCTTC. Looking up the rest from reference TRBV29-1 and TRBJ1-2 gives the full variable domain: SAVISQKPSRDICQRGTSLTIQCQVDSQVTMMFWYRQQPGQSLTLIATANQGSEATYESGFVIDKFPISRPNLTFSTLTVSNMSPEDSSIYLCSADIETGWNGYTFGSGTRLTVV.

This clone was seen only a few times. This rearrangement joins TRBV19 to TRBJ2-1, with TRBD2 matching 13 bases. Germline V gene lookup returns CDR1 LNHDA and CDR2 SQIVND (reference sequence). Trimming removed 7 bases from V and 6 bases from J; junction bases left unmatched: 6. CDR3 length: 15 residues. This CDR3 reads CASTILAGGFNEQFF. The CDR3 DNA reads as TGTGCCAGTACCATACTAGCGGGGGGGTTCAATGAGCAGTTCTTC.

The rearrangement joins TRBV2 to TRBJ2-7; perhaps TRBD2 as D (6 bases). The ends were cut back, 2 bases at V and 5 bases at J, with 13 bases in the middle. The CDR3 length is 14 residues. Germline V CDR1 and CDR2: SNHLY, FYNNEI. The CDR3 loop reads CASSESGLLNEQYV. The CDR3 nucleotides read TGTGCCAGCAGTGAATCGGGACTCTTGAACGAGCAGTACGTC.

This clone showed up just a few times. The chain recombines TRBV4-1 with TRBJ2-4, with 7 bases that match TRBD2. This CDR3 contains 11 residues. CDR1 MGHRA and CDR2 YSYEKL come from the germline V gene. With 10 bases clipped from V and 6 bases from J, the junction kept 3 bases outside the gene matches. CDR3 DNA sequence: TGCGCCACGTGGGGGGGAAACATTCAGTACTTC. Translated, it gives CATWGGNIQYF.

This chain's CDR3 is CASSPGLARETQYF. The CDR3 DNA sequence: TGTGCCAGCAGTCCCGGACTAGCACGAGAGACCCAGTACTTC. V gene TRBV28 combines with J gene TRBJ2-5; 8 bases align to TRBD2. The CDR3 loop spans 14 amino acids. V gave up 5 bases and J gave up 4 bases; unmatched junction bases: 6. Germline V CDR1 and CDR2: MDHEN, SYDVKM. Supplemented by reference TRBV28 and TRBJ2-5, the full variable domain reads DVKVTQSSRYLVKRTGEKVFLECVQDMDHENMFWYRQDPGLGLRLIYFSYDVKMKEKGDIPEGYSVSREKKERFSLILESASTNQTSMYLCASSPGLARETQYFGPGTRLLVL.

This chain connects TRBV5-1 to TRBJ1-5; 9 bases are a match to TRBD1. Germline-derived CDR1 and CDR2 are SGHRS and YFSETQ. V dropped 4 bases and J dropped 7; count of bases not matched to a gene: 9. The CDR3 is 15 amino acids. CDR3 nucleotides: TGCGCCAGCAGCCCGGGACAGGGTGGAGGGCAGCCCCAGCATTTT. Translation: CASSPGQGGGQPQHF.

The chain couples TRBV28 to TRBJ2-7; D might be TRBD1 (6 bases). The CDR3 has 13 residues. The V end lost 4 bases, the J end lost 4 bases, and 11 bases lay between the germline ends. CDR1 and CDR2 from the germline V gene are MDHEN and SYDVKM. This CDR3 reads CASSSGQIYEQYV. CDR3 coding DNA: TGTGCCAGCAGTTCCGGACAGATTTACGAGCAGTACGTC.